This T cell receptor beta chain was sequenced for a study of blood T cell repertoires in COVID-19. Study background: T cells, B-cell-depleted T cells, or PBMCs provided the cDNA or gDNA that served as material.

Here immunoSEQ multiplex PCR was the method, and the copy in TCRdb shows in-frame clones only, minus some. The sample carries about 58,000 clones, roughly 84% recorded once. This clone is classed as medium-sized. This TCR was sampled from a man aged 35 to 55 with active COVID-19. Sequenced input: peripheral blood.

DNA of the CDR3: TGTGCCAGCAGTTTAGGAGACCGAGGCTTATCCTACGAGCAGTACTTC. Its translation: CASSLGDRGLSYEQYF. The V gene is TRBV27, the J gene TRBJ2-7; D is unclear. The germline V and J ends were trimmed by 2 bases and 1 base, with 15 bases remaining between them. The CDR3 sequence is 16 residues long. Germline V CDR1 and CDR2: MNHEY, SMNVEV (reference sequence).